Listed below are T cell receptor beta chains from one sample, sequenced in a study of blood T cell repertoires in COVID-19. Assay: immunoSEQ multiplex PCR; the TCRdb copy retains only in-frame clones and omits some. Here the sample spans some 170,000 clones, 85% to 95% being singletons. The sequenced sample consisted of peripheral blood. These receptors all come from a woman aged 60-75 years with COVID-19, enrolled during active disease. The CDR3 runs from the conserved cysteine through the conserved F or W. D genes are given only for firm matches. Some rows mark clone size as missing; the rest say once, few, many or name a class of expanded clone.

V gene	J gene	clone size	D gene	CDR3 DNA	CDR3 protein
TRBV9	TRBJ1-5	.	.	TGTGCCAGCAGCAGAACAGATAGCAATCAGCCCCAGCATTTT	CASSRTDSNQPQHF
TRBV27	TRBJ1-1	.	.	TGTGCCAGCAGTTTAGACAGGATGGCGAACACTGAAGCTTTCTTT	CASSLDRMANTEAFF
TRBV15	TRBJ1-2	.	TRBD1	TGTGCCACCAGCAGGGTTAGACAGGGGAACTATGGCTACACCTTC	CATSRVRQGNYGYTF
TRBV25-1	TRBJ1-2	.	.	TGTGCCAGCAGTGAATATCAGGGGAACTATGGCTACACCTTC	CASSEYQGNYGYTF
TRBV4-3	TRBJ2-2	.	.	TGCGCCAGCAGCCAAGATCTCCTAGCAGACGGGGAGCTGTTTTTT	CASSQDLLADGELFF
TRBV30	TRBJ1-3	.	.	TGTGCCTGGGCCAGGGCGATAGGGGGTTTTTCTGGAAACACCATATATTTT	CAWARAIGGFSGNTIYF
TRBV6-2/TRBV6-3	TRBJ2-3	.	.	TGTGCCAGCAGTTACGGGGCTTCAATTTTCACAGATACGCAGTATTTT	CASSYGASIFTDTQYF
TRBV13	TRBJ2-7	.	.	TGTGCCAGCAGCTTAGATCAGGGCTCCTACGAGCAGTACTTC	CASSLDQGSYEQYF
TRBV27	TRBJ1-1	.	TRBD1	TGTGCCAGCGGCAGGGGGCTGGCCGCTGAAGCTTTCTTT	CASGRGLAAEAFF
TRBV10-3	TRBJ2-1	.	TRBD1	TGTGCCATCAGAAGAACCGGGACAGGGGGCAATGAGCAGTTCTTC	CAIRRTGTGGNEQFF
TRBV6-6	TRBJ2-3	.	.	TGTGCCAGCAGCTACGAAAACTCGGTGCGAGGCTCAGAGGGCACAGATACGCAGTATTTT	CASSYENSVRGSEGTDTQYF
TRBV27	TRBJ1-4	.	.	TGTGCCAGCAGTTACATCCCAACTAATGAAAAACTGTTTTTT	CASSYIPTNEKLFF
TRBV3-1/TRBV3-2	TRBJ1-6	.	TRBD1	TGTGCCAGCAGCCTCCTGGACAGGGGCAGTTCACCCCTCCACTTT	CASSLLDRGSSPLHF
TRBV30	TRBJ2-3	.	.	TGTGCCTGGACCGATGGCGGGGGCACAGATACGCAGTATTTT	CAWTDGGGTDTQYF
TRBV5-6	TRBJ2-4	.	TRBD1	TGTGCCAGCAGCCCGGGACAGGGATTAGCCAAAAACATTCAGTACTTC	CASSPGQGLAKNIQYF
TRBV6-5	TRBJ2-1	.	TRBD1	TGTGCCAGCAACGGACAGGGTGAACTTAATGAGCAGTTCTTC	CASNGQGELNEQFF
TRBV4-1	TRBJ1-2	.	TRBD1	TGCGCCAGCAGCCAAGACAGGGGGCTTTTTGGCTACACCTTC	CASSQDRGLFGYTF
TRBV2	TRBJ2-1	.	.	TGTGCCAGCAGTTGGGACTTGAGCTCCTACAATGAGCAGTTCTTC	CASSWDLSSYNEQFF
TRBV11-3	TRBJ1-3	.	.	TGTGCCAGCAGCTTAGATTTCTCTAACACCATATATTTT	CASSLDFSNTIYF
TRBV7-9	TRBJ1-1	.	.	TGTGCCAGCAGCTTAGGAGCAGGGATTTTCTTGAACACTGAAGCTTTCTTT	CASSLGAGIFLNTEAFF
TRBV6-5	TRBJ1-5	.	TRBD1	TGTGCCAGCAGTTCTCTGGACAGGGCTCTTCAGCCCCAGCATTTT	CASSSLDRALQPQHF
TRBV19	TRBJ2-1	.	.	TGTGCCAGTAGTATAGGGCAGGGTAGGGGTGAGCAGTTCTTC	CASSIGQGRGEQFF
TRBV19	TRBJ1-5	.	.	TGTGCCAGTAGTATCTGGGGGAAAGGGAGGGATCAGCCCCAGCATTTT	CASSIWGKGRDQPQHF
TRBV6-5	TRBJ1-1	.	TRBD1	TGTGCCAGCAGTCCACCAGACAGGGGGACCACTGAAGCTTTCTTT	CASSPPDRGTTEAFF
TRBV9	TRBJ1-4	.	TRBD1	TGTGCCAGCAGCGCCCGGGACAGGGAACGAGAAAAACTGTTTTTT	CASSARDREREKLFF
TRBV11-2	TRBJ2-1	.	.	TGTGCCAGCAGCTTCGGCCAGGGCTCCTACAATGAGCAGTTCTTC	CASSFGQGSYNEQFF
TRBV19	TRBJ1-5	.	.	TGTGCCAGTAGCTCCAGGGACAATCAGCCCCAGCATTTT	CASSSRDNQPQHF
TRBV7-2	TRBJ1-2	.	TRBD1	TGTGCCAGCAGCCACCGAACCGGGACAGGGGAAGGCTACACCTTC	CASSHRTGTGEGYTF
TRBV2	TRBJ1-1	once	.	TGTGCCAGCAGTGGTTGGGTCGGGGGGTGGAACACTGAAGCTTTCTTT	CASSGWVGGWNTEAFF
TRBV6-5	TRBJ1-1	.	TRBD1	TGTGCCAGCGAAGTGAAAGGACAGGGCCTTAAAGCTTTCTTT	CASEVKGQGLKAFF
TRBV4-1	TRBJ2-1	.	.	TGCGCCAGCAGCCAAGAGTCGGTGAGCTCCTACAATGAGCAGTTCTTC	CASSQESVSSYNEQFF
TRBV14	TRBJ2-7	.	TRBD1	TGTGCCAGCAGCCTCTTCCGGGACAGGGCTCGCGAGCAGTACTTC	CASSLFRDRAREQYF
TRBV9	TRBJ1-4	.	.	TGTGCCAGCAGCCGCGGGGGACCGGCGGAGGGGGAAAAACTGTTTTTT	CASSRGGPAEGEKLFF
TRBV6-1	TRBJ1-5	once	TRBD1	TGTGCCAGCAGTGAAGACCCGACAGGGGGCAGCAATCAGCCCCAGCATTTT	CASSEDPTGGSNQPQHF
TRBV7-9	TRBJ1-4	once	.	TGTGCCAGCAGCTTCTCGACAAGTAATGAAAAACTGTTTTTT	CASSFSTSNEKLFF
TRBV4-1	TRBJ1-5	.	TRBD1	TGCGCCAGCAACGACAGGGGGATAAGCAATCAGCCCCAGCATTTT	CASNDRGISNQPQHF
TRBV12-5	TRBJ1-5	.	.	TGTGCTAGTGGTTTCGATGTGAGGCAGCCCCAGCATTTT	CASGFDVRQPQHF
TRBV4-1	TRBJ1-2	.	TRBD1	TGCGCCAGCAGCCAAGATGAGGGGGCCTATGGCTACACCTTC	CASSQDEGAYGYTF
TRBV2	TRBJ1-3	few	.	TGTGCCAGCAGCTCCCTACAGGATCCCTCTGGAAACACCATATATTTT	CASSSLQDPSGNTIYF
TRBV7-2	TRBJ2-1	.	.	TGTGCCAGCAGCTTAGGCCCGAGGAATGAGCAGTTCTTC	CASSLGPRNEQFF
TRBV5-6	TRBJ2-2	.	TRBD1	TGTGCCAGCAGCTACGGACAGGGAACGAACACCGGGGAGCTGTTTTTT	CASSYGQGTNTGELFF
TRBV5-8	TRBJ1-1	once	.	TGTGCCAGCAGCTTCGGGAGCCAAGCTTTCTTT	CASSFGSQAFF
TRBV5-6	TRBJ2-2	.	.	TGTGCCAGCAGCTTATTGAGAAACCCCGGGGAGCTGTTTTTT	CASSLLRNPGELFF
TRBV7-6	TRBJ1-1	.	TRBD1	TGTGCCAGCAGTTACGGGACAGCTGCTTTCTTT	CASSYGTAAFF
TRBV7-2	TRBJ2-1	.	TRBD1	TGTGCCAGCAGCACCTGGACAGGGCTCGATAAGTTCTTC	CASSTWTGLDKFF
TRBV4-2	TRBJ2-3	.	TRBD1	TGTGCCAGCAGCCAGGCGGACAGGGGTAGCACAGATACGCAGTATTTT	CASSQADRGSTDTQYF